The present T cell receptor beta chain was sequenced within a study of cytomegalovirus exposure and HLA in healthy donors. Regarding this clone: What it recognizes is unknown.

In germline, CDR1 is LNHDA, CDR2 SQIVND (reference sequence). The V and J ends lost 2 bases and 3 bases, in that order; junction bases with no gene match: 1. This CDR3 spans 13 amino acids. This PCR relied on a set of 60 Vbeta primers and 13 Jbeta primers. TCRdb's table, derived via immunoSEQ multiplex PCR, lists solely in-frame clones and lacks some. This table has around 150,000 clones, roughly 85% appearing once. Although they were nominally healthy when sampled, donors likely had unrecorded immune exposures. Study-wide results and limits: The authors listed 150 or so TCR beta chains as cytomegalovirus-associated.

The sequenced material came from PBMCs. This receptor was obtained from a man in his forties or fifties in good health and CMV-seronegative. The chain recombines TRBV19 with TRBJ2-7, with 7 bases aligning to TRBD1. The CDR3 region is CASSINRGYEQYF. CDR3 nucleotide sequence: TGTGCCAGTAGTATAAACAGGGGCTACGAGCAGTACTTC.